The 17 T cell receptor beta chains reported below all come from one sample, sequenced in a study of PD-1 blockade in classical Hodgkin lymphoma. Sequencing used immunoSEQ multiplex PCR; TCRdb keeps in-frame clones, though not all of them. The top ten hold roughly a sixth of the sample, which has around 20,000 clones, about 76% seen once. Following autologous stem cell transplantation, relapse occurred in every patient, and exposure to brentuximab vedotin varied. The sequences come from peripheral blood mononuclear cells (PBMCs), collected before the second cycle of nivolumab. Receptors originate from a human donor with classical Hodgkin lymphoma.

On this clone itself: One junction end does not reproduce the germline sequence, and a read error may be involved. The V call is TRBV4-3, the J call TRBJ1-5; the D gene is possibly TRBD1 (5 bases). The germline CDR1 and CDR2 sequences are LGHNA and YSLEER. The CDR3 totals 14 residues. CDR3: CVSSQERGGQPQHF. As DNA, the CDR3 is TGCGTCAGCAGCCAAGAAAGGGGAGGTCAGCCCCAGCATTTT.

This chain connects TRBV30 to TRBJ2-3; TRBD2 agrees at 15 bases. This CDR3 contains 18 residues. V was pared by 1 base and J by 4 bases, with 9 bases of the junction left unmatched. Germline V gene data show CDR1 as GTSNPN and CDR2 as SVGIG (reference sequence). CDR3 sequence reads: CAWSGSGTSGGPSDTQYF. CDR3 coding DNA: TGTGCCTGGAGTGGGTCAGGGACTAGCGGGGGGCCGTCAGATACGCAGTATTTT.

This rearrangement joins TRBV6-5 to TRBJ2-3; maybe TRBD2 (6 bases). Trimming left V 5 bases short and J 0 bases short, with 9 bases between. Germline CDR1 reads MNHEY; CDR2 reads SVGAGI. The CDR3 consists of 14 residues. CDR3 loop: CASSTGESTDTQYF. DNA for the CDR3: TGTGCCAGCAGTACGGGGGAGAGCACAGATACGCAGTATTTT.

This clone has a single count. V and J are TRBV19 and TRBJ1-5; 7 bases map to TRBD1. V shed 5 bases, J shed 0 bases, and the junction held 10 bases outside the gene matches. The CDR3 is 17 amino acids. CDR1 is LNHDA, CDR2 SQIVND, per germline (reference sequence). CDR3 region: CASSPSTGPNSNQPQHF. CDR3 coding DNA: TGTGCCAGTAGTCCCTCGACAGGGCCCAATAGCAATCAGCCCCAGCATTTT.

The V call is TRBV7-2, the J call TRBJ2-7; D is possibly TRBD2 (6 bases). Germline values: CDR1 SGHTA, CDR2 FQGNSA. V lost 7 bases and J lost 6, with 19 bases in between. The CDR3 totals 14 residues. The CDR3 nucleotides read TGTGCCAGCACCGCGGGAAGGGTGGGGGTCGAGCAGTACTTC. It specifies CASTAGRVGVEQYF. Based on the CDR3 plus reference TRBV7-2 and TRBJ2-7, the full variable domain is GAGVSQSPSNKVTEKGKDVELRCDPISGHTALYWYRQSLGQGLEFLIYFQGNSAPDKSGLPSDRFSAERTGGSVSTLTIQRTQQEDSAVYLCASTAGRVGVEQYFGPGTRLTVT.

The chain uses TRBV7-2 and TRBJ2-5; 11 bases line up with TRBD2. Germline loops: CDR1 SGHTA, CDR2 FQGNSA. The CDR3 is 14 residues long. After removal of 5 bases from V and 4 bases from J, the junction contained 3 bases not matched to a gene. The CDR3 DNA follows: TGTGCCAGCAGCCGAGGACTAGCGGGAGAGACCCAGTACTTC. It is translated as CASSRGLAGETQYF.

The chain couples TRBV7-2 to TRBJ2-7, with 10 nucleotides matching TRBD2. V dropped 5 bases and J dropped 0; count of bases not matched to a gene: 1. Germline values: CDR1 SGHTA, CDR2 FQGNSA. CDR3 length: 14 amino acids. The CDR3 sequence: CASSRLAGSYEQYF. DNA of the CDR3: TGTGCCAGCAGCAGACTAGCGGGCTCCTACGAGCAGTACTTC.

The chain links TRBV10-3 to TRBJ2-6; D call uncertain. CDR3 length: 16 residues. From germline, CDR1 is ENHRY and CDR2 SYGVKD. Trimming left V 3 bases short and J 0 bases short, with 9 bases between. This CDR3 is CAISDYIDSGANVLTF. In DNA form, the CDR3 reads TGTGCCATCAGTGATTACATTGACTCTGGGGCCAACGTCCTGACTTTC.

The rearrangement joins TRBV11-2 to TRBJ2-5; D gene uncertain. Germline CDR1 and CDR2: SGHAT and FQNNGV. Trimming shortened V by 1 base and J by 2 bases, and 8 bases separated the two germline ends. The CDR3 spans 14 residues. CDR3 region: CASSLGVVQETQYF. The CDR3 coding sequence is TGTGCCAGCAGCTTAGGGGTCGTTCAAGAGACCCAGTACTTC.

The V and J genes are TRBV18 and TRBJ2-5, with TRBD1 matching over 10 bases. TRBJ2-7 matches the DNA end more closely, so the J call is doubtful. Looked up from germline, CDR1 is KGHSH and CDR2 is LQKENI. The CDR3 covers 15 residues. DNA for the CDR3: TGTGCCAGCTCCCCCGGGACAGGGGTATTGCACGAGCAGTACTTC. Its translation is CASSPGTGVLHEQYF.

DNA for the CDR3: TGCGCCAGCAGCCCGGACAGGGGATTCTACGAGCAGTACTTC. Translating gives CASSPDRGFYEQYF. This chain uses TRBV5-1 with TRBJ2-7; TRBD1 matches 9 bases. The CDR3 has 14 residues. The junction had 5 bases not matched to a gene; V was cut back by 4 bases and J by 3 bases. Germline V CDR1 and CDR2: SGHRS, YFSETQ.

The rearrangement uses TRBV4-3 and TRBJ1-6; D uncertain. V shed 0 bases and J shed 0 bases, with 6 bases lying between them. The germline CDR1 and CDR2 sequences are LGHNA and YSLEER. The length of the CDR3 is 16 residues. CDR3 bases: TGCGCCAGCAGCCAAGAGTTCCGCTCCTATAATTCACCCCTCCACTTT. Residues: CASSQEFRSYNSPLHF.

The genes are TRBV5-8 and TRBJ2-1, with 7 positions matching TRBD2. This CDR3 comprises 11 residues. The germline gives CDR1 SGHTS, CDR2 YDEGEE. V shed 5 bases and J 14 bases; nucleotides not matched to a gene: 7. The CDR3 DNA reads as TGTGCCAGCAGGCGGCACCGGGGGGAGTTCTTC. Translation: CASRRHRGEFF.

The V gene is TRBV7-9, the J gene TRBJ2-3; either TRBD1 or TRBD2 may fit D (6 bases each). Trimming cost V 3 bases and J 7 bases, with 14 bases left between them. The CDR3 runs to 14 residues. In germline, CDR1 is SEHNR, CDR2 FQNEAQ (reference sequence). DNA for the CDR3: TGTGCCAGCAGCTTCGGGGGCCGAGGGAATACGCAGTATTTT. Its translation: CASSFGGRGNTQYF.

This chain joins TRBV5-6 and TRBJ2-5; 10 nucleotides align to TRBD1. CDR1 and CDR2 (germline): SGHDT, YYEEEE. V was pared by 3 bases and J by 12 bases, with 2 bases of the junction left unmatched. CDR3 size: 11 residues. CDR3 DNA: TGTGCCAGCAGCTGGGGGACAGGGGAGTACTTC. Its translation: CASSWGTGEYF.

The V call is TRBV19, the J call TRBJ1-1, with TRBD1 matching over 7 bases. Germline lookup yields CDR1 LNHDA and CDR2 SQIVND (reference sequence). This CDR3 is built from 13 residues. V was pared by 6 bases and J by 0 bases, with 1 base of the junction left unmatched. Here the CDR3 DNA reads TGTGCCAGTAGGGACAGGATGAACACTGAAGCTTTCTTT. Its translation: CASRDRMNTEAFF.

This rearrangement joins TRBV6-5 to TRBJ2-7; 10 positions agree with TRBD1. The CDR3 extends over 15 amino acids. J was trimmed by 3 bases and V by 5 bases; bases with no gene match: 7. Germline assignment: CDR1 MNHEY and CDR2 SVGAGI. The CDR3 region is CASSRKTGGGYEQYF. CDR3 sequence (DNA): TGTGCCAGCAGTCGTAAGACAGGGGGCGGCTACGAGCAGTACTTC.